The 30 T cell receptor beta chains below were found in one sample sequenced in a study of blood T cell repertoires in COVID-19. Clones were read by immunoSEQ multiplex PCR, and TCRdb kept only the in-frame ones, dropping some. The sample shows about 8,300 clones, around nine tenths of them seen only once. The sequencing sample was made of peripheral blood. The receptors were gathered from a human donor in a cohort sampled during active COVID-19.

The chain joins TRBV12-5 to TRBJ2-2; D may be TRBD1 (5 bases). V shed 0 bases and J shed 5 bases, with 16 bases lying between them. Germline V lookup: CDR1 LGHNT, CDR2 FRNRAP. The CDR3 consists of 17 residues. The CDR3 DNA sequence: TGTGCTAGTGGTTTGGTACACCTTTCAGGGTCGACCGGGGAGCTGTTTTTT. Translating it yields CASGLVHLSGSTGELFF.

This clone was seen once. The chain couples TRBV4-1 to TRBJ2-2; 10 bases are a match to TRBD1. The V gene's germline CDR1 is MGHRA and CDR2 YSYEKL. The CDR3 runs to 19 residues. J lost 4 bases, V lost 2 bases, and 13 bases had no gene match. In DNA form, the CDR3 reads TGCGCCAGCAGCCAACTACAGACAGGGGGCTTAGGTAGCACCGGGGAGCTGTTTTTT. This gives the protein CASSQLQTGGLGSTGELFF.

The V and J genes are TRBV29-1 and TRBJ2-5, with TRBD1 as a possible D gene (6 bases). There are 13 residues in the CDR3. The germline CDR1 and CDR2 sequences are SQVTM and ANQGSEA. The germline V and J ends were trimmed by 5 bases and 7 bases, with 17 bases remaining between them. CDR3: CSVQGSKFGTQYF. The CDR3 DNA follows: TGCAGCGTTCAGGGGTCGAAGTTCGGGACCCAGTACTTC.

The chain combines TRBV19 with TRBJ2-1, with D unclear. Germline V lookup: CDR1 LNHDA, CDR2 SQIVND (reference sequence). V gave up 6 bases and J gave up 9 bases, with 9 bases separating them. This CDR3 is built from 11 residues. The CDR3 DNA reads TGTGCCAGTAGCCGCCGGAGTGAGCAGTTCTTC. Amino acids: CASSRRSEQFF.

The V call is TRBV28, the J call TRBJ2-3, with 9 bases identical to TRBD2. CDR3 length: 15 amino acids. Trimming took 8 bases from V and 2 from J; bases not matched to a gene: 8. Germline loops: CDR1 MDHEN, CDR2 SYDVKM. CDR3 protein: CASSPAGGFTDTQYF. DNA for the CDR3: TGTGCCAGCTCCCCAGCGGGAGGATTCACAGATACGCAGTATTTT.

This chain uses TRBV5-1 with TRBJ2-1, with 12 positions matching TRBD2. There are 15 residues in the CDR3. Germline CDR1 SGHRS, CDR2 YFSETQ. Trimming removed 2 bases from V and 4 bases from J; junction bases left unmatched: 1. In DNA form, the CDR3 reads TGCGCCAGCAGCTTCGGACTAGCGGGGTACAATGAGCAGTTCTTC. Protein sequence: CASSFGLAGYNEQFF.

The chain combines TRBV7-9 with TRBJ1-4, with TRBD1 as a possible D gene (6 bases). Trimming removed 6 bases from V and 7 bases from J, with 27 bases in between. This CDR3 region has 18 residues. In germline, CDR1 is SEHNR, CDR2 FQNEAQ (reference sequence). The CDR3 region has the DNA TGTGCCAGCAGTGGCCCCGGGACACCCACAAGCGATGTTGAAAAACTGTTTTTT. Translated: CASSGPGTPTSDVEKLFF.

The V and J genes are TRBV5-1 and TRBJ1-6; TRBD1 agrees at 8 bases. J lost 4 bases, V lost 0 bases, and 0 bases had no gene match. Germline CDR1 SGHRS, CDR2 YFSETQ. The CDR3 length is 15 residues. Written as DNA, the CDR3 is TGCGCCAGCAGCTTGGGGACAGGGTATAATTCACCCCTCCACTTT. Protein: CASSLGTGYNSPLHF.

This clone was observed a single time. The chain carries TRBV2 and TRBJ2-7, with D unresolved. This CDR3 comprises 14 residues. The germline V gene encodes CDR1 SNHLY and CDR2 FYNNEI. V was shortened by 4 bases and J by 10 bases, with 20 bases between the two germline ends. CDR3 coding DNA: TGTGCCAGCAGTGGCCACTTTGGGCCACCCCAACAGTACTTC. This sequence encodes CASSGHFGPPQQYF.

This chain links TRBV27 with TRBJ2-7, with a tentative D call TRBD1 (6 bases). This CDR3 region has 13 residues. Germline loops: CDR1 MNHEY, CDR2 SMNVEV (reference sequence). With 6 bases removed from V and 3 bases from J, the gap between germline ends came to 12 bases. Here the CDR3 reads CASSRRTDYEQYF. The CDR3 DNA is TGTGCCAGCAGCCGTAGGACAGACTACGAGCAGTACTTC.

The chain couples TRBV12-5 to TRBJ2-3, with a tentative D call TRBD1 (6 bases). The CDR3 consists of 15 residues. The germline V gene has CDR1 LGHNT and CDR2 FRNRAP. Trimming took off 4 bases at V and 7 bases at J, with 18 bases between the two ends. The CDR3 loop is CASGSAQGFLNTQYF. The CDR3 region has the DNA TGTGCTAGTGGTTCCGCACAGGGTTTTCTGAATACGCAGTATTTT.

The rearrangement uses TRBV2 and TRBJ1-6; D unclear. Trimming cost V 2 bases and J 0 bases, with 5 bases left between them. The CDR3 extends over 15 amino acids. Germline V CDR1 and CDR2: SNHLY, FYNNEI. The CDR3 sequence: CASSERSSYNSPLHF. The CDR3 bases are TGTGCCAGCAGTGAAAGGAGCTCCTATAATTCACCCCTCCACTTT.

The genes are TRBV5-4 and TRBJ2-7; D may be TRBD1 (6 bases). Between the trimmed V and J ends, which lost 4 bases and 4 bases, there was a span of 12 bases. CDR1 and CDR2 from the germline V gene are SGHNT and YYREEE (reference sequence). The CDR3 loop spans 13 amino acids. The CDR3 DNA reads TGTGCCAGCAGCCCCACAGGGTGGTACGAGCAGTACTTC. The encoded protein is CASSPTGWYEQYF.

This rearrangement joins TRBV5-1 to TRBJ1-1, with a weak D call TRBD1 (5 bases). The CDR3 covers 14 residues. Germline V gene data show CDR1 as SGHRS and CDR2 as YFSETQ. Between the trimmed V and J ends, which lost 4 bases and 3 bases, there was a span of 13 bases. CDR3 sequence (DNA): TGCGCCAGCAGCCCAGAGTGGGGCGACACTGAAGCTTTCTTT. It is translated as CASSPEWGDTEAFF.

The chain employs TRBV3-1 (or the pseudogene TRBV3-2) and TRBJ2-1; TRBD2 matches at 13 bases. V was clipped by 4 bases and J by 10 bases; unmatched bases: 4. CDR3 length: 14 residues. Looked up from germline, CDR1 is LGHDT and CDR2 is YNNKEL (reference sequence). The CDR3 DNA reads TGTGCCAGCAGCCCCGGACTAGCGGGAGAGGAGCAGTTCTTC. This translates into CASSPGLAGEEQFF.

V is TRBV19 and J is TRBJ2-6, with D possibly TRBD1 on 5 matching bases. The CDR3 loop spans 19 amino acids. Germline V gene lookup returns CDR1 LNHDA and CDR2 SQIVND (reference sequence). V was shortened by 4 bases and J by 4 bases, with 23 bases between the two germline ends. The CDR3 coding sequence is TGTGCCAGTAGTAACGTCGTATCGAAACCAGGGAAGGGGGCCAACGTCCTGACTTTC. Its protein is CASSNVVSKPGKGANVLTF.

The chain joins TRBV10-1 to TRBJ1-1, with TRBD1 as a possible D gene (6 bases). Germline-derived CDR1 and CDR2 are WNHNN and SYGVQD (reference sequence). V lost 7 bases to trimming and J lost 3 bases, with 21 bases between them. This CDR3 is 16 amino acids long. The CDR3 sequence: CASTPGGGPGDTEAFF. CDR3 nucleotide sequence: TGCGCCAGCACCCCAGGCGGGGGCCCGGGGGACACTGAAGCTTTCTTT.

This chain connects TRBV5-1 to TRBJ2-1, with TRBD2 matching 10 bases. The CDR3 is made up of 17 amino acids. Unmatched junction bases numbered 18, after V lost 5 bases and J lost 10 bases. CDR1 and CDR2 from the germline V gene are SGHRS and YFSETQ. The DNA for the CDR3 is TGCGCCAGCAGGGCGGGCCCTAGCGGGAGCCCGCATCGGGAGCAGTTCTTC. Translated: CASRAGPSGSPHREQFF.

Here the CDR3 reads CASSSLSEGSYEQYF. The CDR3 DNA sequence: TGTGCCAGCAGTTCCCTTAGCGAAGGGTCCTACGAGCAGTACTTC. This chain joins TRBV27 and TRBJ2-7; TRBD2 might be the D (5 bases). Trimming took off 4 bases at V and 1 base at J, with 14 bases between the two ends. This CDR3 is 15 amino acids long. From germline, CDR1 is MNHEY and CDR2 SMNVEV (reference sequence).

This chain links TRBV28 with TRBJ2-7; a weak D match, TRBD2 (6 bases). Per the germline V gene, CDR1 is MDHEN and CDR2 is SYDVKM. V was trimmed by 5 bases and J by 1 base, leaving 9 bases between them. The CDR3 extends over 13 amino acids. The CDR3 sequence is CASSPGLSYEQYF. As DNA, the CDR3 is TGTGCCAGCAGTCCCGGACTATCCTACGAGCAGTACTTC. Filled out from reference TRBV28 and TRBJ2-7, the complete variable domain reads DVKVTQSSRYLVKRTGEKVFLECVQDMDHENMFWYRQDPGLGLRLIYFSYDVKMKEKGDIPEGYSVSREKKERFSLILESASTNQTSMYLCASSPGLSYEQYFGPGTRLTVT.

This rearrangement joins TRBV18 to TRBJ2-3, with a possible D match to TRBD1 (6 bases). CDR1 is KGHSH and CDR2 is LQKENI in the germline V gene. With 2 bases removed from V and 3 bases from J, the gap between germline ends came to 12 bases. CDR3 size: 15 residues. For the CDR3, the DNA is TGTGCCAGCTCACCAGGGGGCTCAAGGACAGATACGCAGTATTTT. This encodes CASSPGGSRTDTQYF.

This clone turned up a few times. The rearrangement links TRBV27 to TRBJ2-2, with 15 positions matching TRBD2. The CDR3 is made up of 20 amino acids. Germline CDR1 MNHEY, CDR2 SMNVEV (reference sequence). The ends lost 3 bases at V and 4 bases at J; junction bases unmatched: 12. DNA for the CDR3: TGTGCCAGCAGTTTGATGGGTGGGGGACTAGCGGGAGGAAGCACCGGGGAGCTGTTTTTT. The encoded protein is CASSLMGGGLAGGSTGELFF.

The genes are TRBV24-1 and TRBJ2-5; D is unclear. Germline-derived CDR1 and CDR2 are KGHDR and SFDVKD. The CDR3 is 12 residues long. Trimming removed 1 base from V and 5 bases from J, with 4 bases in between. The CDR3 loop reads CATSDFRETQYF. The CDR3 DNA reads as TGTGCCACCAGTGATTTTCGGGAGACCCAGTACTTC.

The chain has TRBV4-1 and TRBJ2-7; 9 positions match TRBD2. V lost 0 bases, J lost 0 bases, and 9 bases stayed unmatched. The CDR3 runs 18 residues. Germline V gene lookup returns CDR1 MGHRA and CDR2 YSYEKL. Here the CDR3 DNA reads TGCGCCAGCAGCCAAGAAGGGCTAGCGGGGTCCCCCTCCTACGAGCAGTACTTC. Its translation: CASSQEGLAGSPSYEQYF.

The chain carries TRBV19 and TRBJ2-7; the D gene is possibly TRBD1 (6 bases). From germline, CDR1 is LNHDA and CDR2 SQIVND (reference sequence). V lost 9 bases, J lost 5 bases, and 14 bases lay in between. This CDR3 region has 12 residues. DNA of the CDR3: TGTGCCAGAAGGGGGTCTCTCGACGAGCAGTACTTC. Translated, it gives CARRGSLDEQYF.

The DNA for the CDR3 is TGTGCCAGCAGCAGACGGACTAGCGGAGGCTACAATGAGCAGTTCTTC. This sequence encodes CASSRRTSGGYNEQFF. The V gene is TRBV7-6, the J gene TRBJ2-1, with 10 bases that match TRBD2. The CDR3 is made up of 16 amino acids. The ends lost 5 bases at V and 3 bases at J; junction bases unmatched: 7. Per germline, CDR1 SGHVS and CDR2 FNYEAQ.

The genes are TRBV5-1 and TRBJ2-1; 9 bases are shared with TRBD2. Losses at the gene ends were 0 bases for V and 6 bases for J; bases not matched to a gene: 13. This CDR3 region has 18 residues. Germline-derived CDR1 and CDR2 are SGHRS and YFSETQ. CDR3 sequence (DNA): TGCGCCAGCAGCTTGGAACGGCTGGGACTAGCAAGGATCAATGAGCAGTTCTTC. Amino acids: CASSLERLGLARINEQFF.

The chain has TRBV19 and TRBJ1-4, with 8 bases identical to TRBD1. V shed 5 bases, J shed 0 bases, and the junction held 5 bases outside the gene matches. The CDR3 loop spans 16 amino acids. From germline, CDR1 is LNHDA and CDR2 SQIVND (reference sequence). The CDR3 loop is CASSDDRGSTNEKLFF. CDR3 coding DNA: TGTGCCAGTAGTGACGACAGGGGATCAACTAATGAAAAACTGTTTTTT.

This sequence joins TRBV6-5 and TRBJ2-7; a weak D match, TRBD1 (6 bases). Trimming cost V 6 bases and J 0 bases, with 12 bases left between them. The CDR3 contains 14 residues. Germline CDR1 is MNHEY and CDR2 is SVGAGI. The CDR3 is CASSPGQSSYEQYF. The CDR3 DNA follows: TGTGCCAGCAGCCCCGGACAGAGCTCCTACGAGCAGTACTTC.

The gene calls are TRBV4-1 and TRBJ2-7; 7 bases match TRBD2. The CDR3 sequence is 15 residues long. CDR1 is MGHRA and CDR2 is YSYEKL in the germline V gene. V gave up 0 bases and J gave up 1 base; unmatched junction bases: 3. The CDR3 protein is CASSQEGDYSYEQYF. The CDR3 DNA reads TGCGCCAGCAGCCAAGAAGGGGACTATTCCTACGAGCAGTACTTC.